These 6 T cell receptor beta chains came from one sample sequenced in a study of blood T cell repertoires in COVID-19. Using immunoSEQ multiplex PCR, the repertoire was profiled, and TCRdb retains in-frame clones only, with some absent. In the table there are about 130,000 clones, roughly 72% of which are singletons. Sequenced: peripheral blood. The receptors originated from a human donor in a cohort sampled during active COVID-19.

The chain carries TRBV3-1 (or the pseudogene TRBV3-2) and TRBJ2-2; 7 bases map to TRBD1. CDR1 is LGHDT and CDR2 is YNNKEL in the germline V gene (reference sequence). The length of the CDR3 is 15 residues. Unmatched junction bases numbered 4, after V lost 4 bases and J lost 2 bases. The CDR3 sequence is CASSLGGPNTGELFF. The CDR3 DNA follows: TGTGCCAGCAGCCTAGGGGGCCCCAACACCGGGGAGCTGTTTTTT.

V usage is TRBV24-1 and J usage is TRBJ2-3, with 13 bases identical to TRBD2. V was pared by 4 bases and J by 0 bases, with 9 bases of the junction left unmatched. The CDR3 loop spans 19 amino acids. Germline assignment: CDR1 KGHDR and CDR2 SFDVKD. CDR3 in amino acids: CATSDPGLAGTSSTDTQYF. The DNA for the CDR3 is TGTGCCACCAGTGACCCGGGACTAGCGGGGACCTCTAGCACAGATACGCAGTATTTT.

This clone was recorded only once. The rearrangement joins TRBV6-1 to TRBJ1-2, with D perhaps matching TRBD1 (6 bases). The CDR3 sequence is 15 residues long. The germline CDR1 and CDR2 sequences are MNHNS and SASEGT. Trimming removed 1 base at V and 4 bases at J, with 13 bases between. Here the CDR3 reads CASSEGGGQIYGYTF. The CDR3 DNA reads TGTGCCAGCAGTGAAGGCGGGGGGCAGATCTATGGCTACACCTTC.

The chain links TRBV19 to TRBJ2-3, with TRBD2 matching over 11 bases. The ends lost 4 bases at V and 4 bases at J; junction bases unmatched: 10. The germline CDR1 and CDR2 sequences are LNHDA and SQIVND (reference sequence). The length of the CDR3 is 17 residues. The CDR3 coding sequence is TGTGCCAGTAGTACGATATTAGCGGGGGGGCCAGCAGATACGCAGTATTTT. Translated: CASSTILAGGPADTQYF.

This clone has a single count. This rearrangement joins TRBV30 to TRBJ1-5; tentatively, D is TRBD1 (5 bases). Between the trimmed V and J ends, which lost 2 bases and 2 bases, there was a span of 10 bases. CDR1 GTSNPN and CDR2 SVGIG come from the germline V gene (reference sequence). The CDR3 is 14 residues long. Here the CDR3 reads CAWSNGGGNQPQHF. The CDR3 DNA reads TGTGCCTGGAGTAATGGGGGGGGCAATCAGCCCCAGCATTTT.

This chain links TRBV6-4 with TRBJ2-3, with 14 positions matching TRBD2. The germline CDR1 and CDR2 sequences are MRHNA and SNTAGT. The CDR3 is 16 residues long. V dropped 2 bases and J dropped 3; count of bases not matched to a gene: 1. The CDR3 reads CASSDRTSGGTDTQYF. CDR3 DNA sequence: TGTGCCAGCAGTGACCGGACTAGCGGGGGGACAGATACGCAGTATTTT.